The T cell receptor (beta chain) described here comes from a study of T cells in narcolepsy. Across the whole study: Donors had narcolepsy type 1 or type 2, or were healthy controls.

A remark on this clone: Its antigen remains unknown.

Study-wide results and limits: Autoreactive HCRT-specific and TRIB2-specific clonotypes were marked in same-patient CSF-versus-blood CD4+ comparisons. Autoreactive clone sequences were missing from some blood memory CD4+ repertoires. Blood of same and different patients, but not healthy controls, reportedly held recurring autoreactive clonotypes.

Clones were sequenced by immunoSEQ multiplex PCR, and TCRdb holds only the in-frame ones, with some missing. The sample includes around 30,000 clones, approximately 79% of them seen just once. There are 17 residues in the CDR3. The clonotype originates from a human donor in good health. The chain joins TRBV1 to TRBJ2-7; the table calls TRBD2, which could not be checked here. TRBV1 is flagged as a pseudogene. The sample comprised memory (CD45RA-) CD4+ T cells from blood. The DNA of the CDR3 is TGCACCAGCAGCCAAGACCCCCCTTGTGGGAGCGGGTACGAGCAGTACTTC. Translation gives CTSSQDPPCGSGYEQYF.